These 28 T cell receptor beta chains came from one sample sequenced in a study of T-cell memory formation after mild COVID-19. TCRdb used MiXCR to reprocess the 5' RACE reads, holding one entry per CDR3 protein. The sample contains some 1,600 distinct CDR3 sequences, roughly 60% of which appear only once. The sample comprised PBMCs or a T cell subset sorted from them (not recorded which). The receptors were sampled from an adult who had mild COVID-19 (a few samples of this study predate the infection). Cell type and time point are not known.

Comments on this clonotype: The junction and the germline gene differ at one end; a read error may be behind it. The chain links TRBV19 to TRBJ2-2; tentatively, D is TRBD2 (5 bases). The CDR3 runs to 12 residues. CDR1 is LNHDA, CDR2 SQIVND, per germline (reference sequence). CDR3 amino acids: CASSVEGFELFF. The CDR3 nucleotides are TGTGCCAGTAGTGTAGAGGGTTTTGAGCTGTTTTTT.

The chain is built from TRBV6-5 and TRBJ1-4; D may be TRBD1 (5 bases). Between the trimmed V and J ends, which lost 4 bases and 11 bases, there was a span of 11 bases. CDR1 is MNHEY, CDR2 SVGAGI, per germline. This CDR3 has 12 amino acids. In DNA form, the CDR3 reads TGTGCCAGCAGTTCCCGGGGGGGGAAACTGTTTTTT. Translating gives CASSSRGGKLFF.

The chain joins TRBV5-1 to TRBJ2-2; unclear D gene. V lost 2 bases and J 1 base, leaving 3 bases between the germline ends. The CDR3 has 13 residues. Germline CDR1 SGHRS, CDR2 YFSETQ. This CDR3 reads CASSLGNTGELFF. Here the CDR3 DNA reads TGCGCCAGCAGCTTAGGGAACACCGGGGAGCTGTTTTTT.

The chain joins TRBV10-3 to TRBJ1-2; TRBD1 matches 7 bases. The germline V gene encodes CDR1 ENHRY and CDR2 SYGVKD. Trimming cost V 5 bases and J 0 bases; bases outside gene matches: 3. This CDR3 comprises 14 residues. DNA for the CDR3: TGTGCCATCAGTAGGGACAGCACTAACTATGGCTACACCTTC. This gives the protein CAISRDSTNYGYTF.

Remarks on this clonotype: At one boundary the junction diverges from the germline segment, which might be a read error. The rearrangement links TRBV12-3 or TRBV12-4 to TRBJ2-1; TRBD2 matches 9 bases. This CDR3 spans 14 amino acids. The CDR3 bases are TGTGCCAGCAGACCCGGGACTAGCTACGATGAGCAGTTCTTC. It is translated as CASRPGTSYDEQFF.

The gene calls are TRBV18 and TRBJ2-1; 11 bases are a match to TRBD2. The CDR3 has 13 residues. The V gene's germline CDR1 is KGHSH and CDR2 LQKENI. The V segment lost 3 bases and the J segment 8 bases; nucleotides outside the gene matches: 0. The CDR3 protein is CASSPTSGDEQFF. CDR3 DNA: TGTGCCAGCTCACCGACTAGCGGGGATGAGCAGTTCTTC.

V is TRBV20-1 and J is TRBJ2-7; 10 nucleotides agree with TRBD2. Losses at the gene ends were 3 bases for V and 4 bases for J; bases not matched to a gene: 6. Germline CDR1 and CDR2: DFQATT and SNEGSKA (reference sequence). There are 14 residues in the CDR3. The CDR3 here is CSASPGTSAYEQYF. The CDR3 DNA reads TGCAGTGCTAGCCCCGGGACTAGCGCGTACGAGCAGTACTTC.

This sequence joins TRBV9 and TRBJ2-3; D perhaps matches TRBD1 (5 bases). The CDR3 extends over 13 amino acids. Trimming pared 2 bases from V and 3 bases from J, leaving 7 bases between. Looked up from germline, CDR1 is SGDLS and CDR2 is YYNGEE. The CDR3 sequence is CASSVRTTDTQYF. The CDR3 DNA is TGTGCCAGCAGCGTGAGGACAACAGATACGCAGTATTTT. The full variable domain, completed using reference TRBV9 and TRBJ2-3, is DSGVTQTPKHLITATGQRVTLRCSPRSGDLSVYWYQQSLDQGLQFLIQYYNGEERAKGNILERFSAQQFPDLHSELNLSSLELGDSALYFCASSVRTTDTQYFGPGTRLTVL.

This clonotype counts as medium-sized. The gene calls are TRBV20-1 and TRBJ2-2; no clear D gene. Trimming left V 3 bases short and J 6 bases short, with 26 bases between. The CDR3 consists of 18 residues. Germline V gene lookup returns CDR1 DFQATT and CDR2 SNEGSKA (reference sequence). Here the CDR3 DNA reads TGCAGTGCTAGCGAGTCGGGCCCCCTGCCGGCTAGGGCCGGGGAGCTGTTTTTT. This codes for CSASESGPLPARAGELFF.

V and J are TRBV12-3 or TRBV12-4 and TRBJ2-7, with TRBD2 matching over 9 bases. This CDR3 has 15 residues. Germline trimming cut 5 bases from V and 7 bases from J; bases unmatched to any gene: 12. CDR3 sequence reads: CASSPSSGTRGEQYF. The CDR3 DNA reads as TGTGCCAGCAGTCCATCTAGCGGGACTCGGGGGGAGCAGTACTTC.

This clonotype was observed a single time. One junction end does not reproduce the germline sequence, and a read error may be involved. V gene TRBV12-3 or TRBV12-4 combines with J gene TRBJ2-7; TRBD2 matches 8 bases. The CDR3 spans 14 residues. CDR3 coding DNA: TGTGCCAGGATTAAGAGGGTAGCGGGGTACGTGCAGTACTTC. Its translation is CARIKRVAGYVQYF.

This clonotype is deemed medium-sized. The V call is TRBV3-1, the J call TRBJ1-2; D is ambiguous. This CDR3 is built from 13 residues. Per germline, CDR1 LGHDT and CDR2 YNNKEL (reference sequence). V was clipped by 8 bases and J by 2 bases, with 12 bases between them. The CDR3 DNA is TGTGCCAGCTTTGACTCAAAAAACTATGGCTACACCTTC. Encoded protein: CASFDSKNYGYTF.

In this sample, this clonotype is large. The gene calls are TRBV7-9 and TRBJ2-7; the D is unclear. V dropped 3 bases and J dropped 2 bases, with 5 bases sitting between them. CDR3 length: 12 residues. Looked up from germline, CDR1 is SEHNR and CDR2 is FQNEAQ (reference sequence). The CDR3 bases are TGTGCCAGCAGCTTGGTACCCTACGAGCAGTACTTC. This gives the protein CASSLVPYEQYF.

This chain uses TRBV20-1 with TRBJ1-2, with 8 bases aligning to TRBD1. From germline, CDR1 is DFQATT and CDR2 SNEGSKA (reference sequence). This CDR3 is built from 14 residues. The V and J ends lost 3 bases and 6 bases, in that order; junction bases with no gene match: 9. This CDR3 is CSASLDRVPDGYTF. The CDR3 nucleotides read TGCAGTGCTAGCTTGGACAGGGTCCCGGATGGCTACACCTTC.

By frequency in the sample, this clonotype is large. The V and J genes are TRBV29-1 and TRBJ2-1; the D gene could be TRBD1 or TRBD2 (5 bases each). Trimming removed 5 bases at V and 3 bases at J, with 14 bases between. CDR3 length equals 14 residues. Germline CDR1 is SQVTM and CDR2 is ANQGSEA. The CDR3 DNA reads as TGCAGCGTTACCGGACTTGACAGCTACAATGAGCAGTTCTTC. Encoded protein: CSVTGLDSYNEQFF.

The rearrangement uses TRBV7-2 and TRBJ2-3; no definite D call. The germline CDR1 and CDR2 sequences are SGHTA and FQGNSA. The length of the CDR3 is 12 residues. The germline V and J ends were trimmed by 5 bases and 6 bases, with 9 bases remaining between them. CDR3 nucleotide sequence: TGTGCCAGCAGCCCCGGACCCGATACGCAGTATTTT. Its protein is CASSPGPDTQYF.

V gene TRBV7-2 combines with J gene TRBJ2-7, with D possibly TRBD1 on 6 matching bases. The CDR3 totals 12 residues. V was pared by 4 bases and J by 6 bases, with 10 bases between. CDR1 and CDR2 from the germline V gene are SGHTA and FQGNSA. The CDR3 sequence: CASSYDRTEQYF. DNA of the CDR3: TGTGCCAGCAGCTACGACAGGACCGAGCAGTACTTC.

The V gene is TRBV5-1, the J gene TRBJ2-3; 9 nucleotides agree with TRBD1. V lost 6 bases, J lost 5 bases, and 4 bases stayed unmatched. The CDR3 spans 13 residues. Germline assignment: CDR1 SGHRS and CDR2 YFSETQ. The CDR3 protein is CASNRGQVDTQYF. The CDR3 DNA sequence: TGCGCCAGCAACAGGGGGCAAGTAGATACGCAGTATTTT.

By its share, this clonotype is large. The rearrangement uses TRBV6-5 and TRBJ1-1, with D unresolved. Germline lookup yields CDR1 MNHEY and CDR2 SVGAGI. CDR3 size: 12 residues. Trimming pared 6 bases from V and 5 bases from J, leaving 10 bases between. CDR3 sequence: CASRKSGTEAFF. CDR3 sequence (DNA): TGTGCCAGCAGAAAATCGGGTACTGAAGCTTTCTTT.

This rearrangement joins TRBV6-5 to TRBJ2-7; a weak D match, TRBD2 (5 bases). V was cut by 0 bases and J by 3 bases, with 12 bases left in between. Germline V gene data show CDR1 as MNHEY and CDR2 as SVGAGI. CDR3 size: 15 residues. CDR3 region: CASSYSYTSDYEQYF. CDR3 DNA sequence: TGTGCCAGCAGTTACTCGTACACTAGTGACTACGAGCAGTACTTC.

This clonotype was found once. The genes are TRBV11-2 and TRBJ1-2; D is perhaps TRBD1 (5 bases). V was clipped by 5 bases and J by 2 bases, with 9 bases between them. Germline assignment: CDR1 SGHAT and CDR2 FQNNGV. This CDR3 has 13 amino acids. The CDR3 region is CASSPAGNYGYTF. CDR3 DNA: TGTGCCAGCAGCCCCGCAGGGAACTATGGCTACACCTTC.

Within the sample, this clonotype is large. This sequence joins TRBV11-2 and TRBJ1-1; 7 bases are a match to TRBD1. Germline V gives CDR1 SGHAT, CDR2 FQNNGV. This CDR3 contains 14 residues. V lost 3 bases to trimming and J lost 1 base; unmatched junction nucleotides: 2. Here the CDR3 reads CASSLGTANTEAFF. In nucleotides, the CDR3 is TGTGCCAGCAGCTTGGGGACAGCGAACACTGAAGCTTTCTTT.

The gene calls are TRBV6-5 and TRBJ1-1; 7 bases match TRBD1. The CDR3 loop spans 13 amino acids. The trim removed 6 bases at V and 5 bases at J, leaving 6 bases unmatched. Per the germline V gene, CDR1 is MNHEY and CDR2 is SVGAGI. The CDR3 DNA follows: TGTGCCAGCAGATACCAGGGGGGGACTGAAGCTTTCTTT. Translating gives CASRYQGGTEAFF.

V is TRBV12-3 or TRBV12-4 and J is TRBJ1-2; 7 positions match TRBD1. The CDR3 runs 12 residues. V was clipped by 5 bases and J by 12 bases; unmatched bases: 9. CDR3 sequence (DNA): TGTGCCAGCAGTCCCATGACAGGGCGGGACACCTTC. This sequence encodes CASSPMTGRDTF.

This clonotype counts as medium-sized. The J gene is TRBJ2-2, the V gene TRBV20-1; TRBD2 aligns across 9 bases. The CDR3 is made up of 18 amino acids. With V trimmed by 0 bases and J by 4 bases, 12 bases remained unmatched. The germline V gene encodes CDR1 DFQATT and CDR2 SNEGSKA (reference sequence). The CDR3 spells CSARDPSRLAVGTGELFF. Written as DNA, the CDR3 is TGCAGTGCTAGAGATCCGTCTCGACTAGCGGTGGGCACCGGGGAGCTGTTTTTT.

Within the sample, this clonotype is large (0.1 to 1%). The V gene is TRBV6-5, the J gene TRBJ2-7; 8 nucleotides line up with TRBD1. The CDR3 runs to 17 residues. From germline, CDR1 is MNHEY and CDR2 SVGAGI. V lost 2 bases, J lost 2 bases, and 11 bases stayed unmatched. The CDR3 protein is CASSYPPTRTGTYEQYF. The CDR3 DNA reads as TGTGCCAGCAGTTACCCACCCACCAGGACAGGGACCTACGAGCAGTACTTC.

This clonotype was observed a handful of times. This chain connects TRBV6-4 to TRBJ2-6, with 8 positions matching TRBD1. Trimming at V came to 0 bases and at J to 2 bases, leaving 0 bases not matched to a gene. The length of the CDR3 is 16 residues. Germline V CDR1 and CDR2: MRHNA, SNTAGT. CDR3 DNA sequence: TGTGCCAGCAGTGACTCGACAGGGGCTGGGGCCAACGTCCTGACTTTC. Amino acids: CASSDSTGAGANVLTF.

This clonotype has only one observation. The V gene is TRBV29-1, the J gene TRBJ2-7; TRBD2 aligns across 12 bases. Germline CDR1 SQVTM, CDR2 ANQGSEA. This CDR3 spans 13 amino acids. J gave up 6 bases and V 5 bases, and 5 bases lay outside the gene matches. CDR3 DNA sequence: TGCAGCGTTTGGACTAGCGGGATAGGCGAGCAGTACTTC. Protein product: CSVWTSGIGEQYF.